This T cell receptor beta chain was identified in a study of vaccination effects on CD4 cells after COVID-19. Between the trimmed V and J ends, which lost 0 bases and 1 base, there was a span of 10 bases. Per germline, CDR1 SGHRS and CDR2 YFSETQ. The CDR3 totals 16 residues. Produced via immunoSEQ multiplex PCR; TCRdb's table is partial and in-frame only. The table includes approximately 70,000 clones, over 65% detected once. Remarks on this clone: What it recognizes is unknown.

Cells that had been cultured for approximately eleven days were the source of isolated CD4+ T cells. Two-dose vaccination with either BNT162b2 or mRNA-1273 was given to the participants. The sample consisted of CD4+ T cells from PBMCs cultured without peptide, taken after COVID-19 vaccination. This chain connects TRBV5-1 to TRBJ2-2; unclear D gene. The source is a human donor who received a COVID-19 vaccine. CDR3 in amino acids: CASSLEALGNTGELFF. The CDR3 nucleotides are TGCGCCAGCAGCTTGGAAGCATTGGGGAACACCGGGGAGCTGTTTTTT.